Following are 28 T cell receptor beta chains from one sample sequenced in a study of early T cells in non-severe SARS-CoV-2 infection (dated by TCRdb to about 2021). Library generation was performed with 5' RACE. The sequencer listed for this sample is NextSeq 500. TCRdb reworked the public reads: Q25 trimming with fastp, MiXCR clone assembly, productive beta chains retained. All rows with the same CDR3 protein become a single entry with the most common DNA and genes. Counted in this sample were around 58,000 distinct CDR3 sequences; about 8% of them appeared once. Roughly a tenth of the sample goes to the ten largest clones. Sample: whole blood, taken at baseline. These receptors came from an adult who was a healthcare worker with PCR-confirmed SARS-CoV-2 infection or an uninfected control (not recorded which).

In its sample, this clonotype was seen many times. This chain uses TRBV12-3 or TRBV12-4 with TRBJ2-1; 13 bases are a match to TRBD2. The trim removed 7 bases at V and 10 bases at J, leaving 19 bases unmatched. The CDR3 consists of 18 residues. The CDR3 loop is CASIHIGLAGARGGEQFF. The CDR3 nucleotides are TGTGCCAGCATCCATATCGGACTAGCGGGAGCCCGTGGGGGGGAGCAGTTCTTC.

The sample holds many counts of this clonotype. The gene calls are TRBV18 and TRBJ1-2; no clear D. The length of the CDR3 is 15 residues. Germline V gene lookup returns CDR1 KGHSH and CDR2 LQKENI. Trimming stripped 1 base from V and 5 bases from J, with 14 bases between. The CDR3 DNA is TGTGCCAGCTCACCACGGGGTAGCTTGGAGTATGGCTACACCTTC. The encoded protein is CASSPRGSLEYGYTF.

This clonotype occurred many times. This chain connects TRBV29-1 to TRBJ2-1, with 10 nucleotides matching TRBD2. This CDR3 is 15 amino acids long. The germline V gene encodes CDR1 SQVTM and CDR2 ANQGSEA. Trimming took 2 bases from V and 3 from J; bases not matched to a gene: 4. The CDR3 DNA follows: TGCAGCGTTGAAAATAGCGGGAGGCTCTACAATGAGCAGTTCTTC. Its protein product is CSVENSGRLYNEQFF.

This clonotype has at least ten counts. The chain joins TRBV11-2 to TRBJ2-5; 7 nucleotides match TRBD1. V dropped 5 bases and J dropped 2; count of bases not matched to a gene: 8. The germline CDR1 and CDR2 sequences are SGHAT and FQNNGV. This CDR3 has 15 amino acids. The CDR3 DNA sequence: TGTGCCAGCAGCGGAGACTGGGACAGACAAGAGACCCAGTACTTC. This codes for CASSGDWDRQETQYF.

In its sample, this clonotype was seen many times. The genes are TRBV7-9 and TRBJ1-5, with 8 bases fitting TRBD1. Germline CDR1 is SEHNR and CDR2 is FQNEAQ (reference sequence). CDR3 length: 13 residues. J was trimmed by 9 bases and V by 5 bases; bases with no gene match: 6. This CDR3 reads CASSHRDRGPQHF. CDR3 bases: TGTGCCAGCAGCCACCGAGACAGGGGGCCCCAGCATTTT.

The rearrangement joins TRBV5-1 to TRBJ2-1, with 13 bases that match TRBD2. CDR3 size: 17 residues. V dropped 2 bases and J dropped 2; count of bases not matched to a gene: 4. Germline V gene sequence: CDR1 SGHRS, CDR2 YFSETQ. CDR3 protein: CASSLPGTSGTYNEQFF. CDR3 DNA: TGCGCCAGCAGCTTACCCGGGACTAGCGGGACCTACAATGAGCAGTTCTTC.

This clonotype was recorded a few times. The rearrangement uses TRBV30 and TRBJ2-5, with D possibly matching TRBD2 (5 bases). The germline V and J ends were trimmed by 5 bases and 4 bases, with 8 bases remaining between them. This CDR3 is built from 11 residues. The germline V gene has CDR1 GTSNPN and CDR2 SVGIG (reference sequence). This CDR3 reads CAWLGRETQYF. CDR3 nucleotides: TGTGCCTGGTTGGGGAGAGAGACCCAGTACTTC.

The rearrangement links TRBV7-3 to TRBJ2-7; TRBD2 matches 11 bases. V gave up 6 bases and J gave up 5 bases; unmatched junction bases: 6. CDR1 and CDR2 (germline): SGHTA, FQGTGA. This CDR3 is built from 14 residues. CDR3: CASSSLAGEDEQYF. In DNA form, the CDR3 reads TGTGCCAGCAGTTCACTAGCGGGAGAGGACGAGCAGTACTTC.

As DNA, the CDR3 is TGTGCCAGCAGTTACGCACAGGAAAATGAGCAGTTCTTC. This encodes CASSYAQENEQFF. The J gene is TRBJ2-1, the V gene TRBV6-5; possibly TRBD1 for D (5 bases). V was pared by 2 bases and J by 7 bases, with 9 bases between. This CDR3 is built from 13 residues. CDR1 MNHEY and CDR2 SVGAGI come from the germline V gene.

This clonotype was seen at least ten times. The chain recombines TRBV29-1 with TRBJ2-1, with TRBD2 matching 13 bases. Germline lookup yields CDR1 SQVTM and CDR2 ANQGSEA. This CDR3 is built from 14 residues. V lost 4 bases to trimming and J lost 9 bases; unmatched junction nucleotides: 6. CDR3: CSVAGTSGNSEQFF. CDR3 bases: TGCAGCGTTGCCGGGACTAGCGGGAATAGTGAGCAGTTCTTC.

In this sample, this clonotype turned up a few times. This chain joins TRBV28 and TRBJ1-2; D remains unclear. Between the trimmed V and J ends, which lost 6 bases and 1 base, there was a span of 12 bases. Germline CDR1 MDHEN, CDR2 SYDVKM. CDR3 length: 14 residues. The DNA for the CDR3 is TGTGCCAGCAGGGGAGGGAACTATAACTATGGCTACACCTTC. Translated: CASRGGNYNYGYTF.

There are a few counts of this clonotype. The DNA of the CDR3 is TGTGCCAGCAGTTTGGCTAGCAGCTTAGCCAAAAACATTCAGTACTTC. Translated: CASSLASSLAKNIQYF. The chain employs TRBV27 and TRBJ2-4, with D possibly TRBD2 on 5 matching bases. The V end was cut by 3 bases, the J end by 0 bases, with 12 bases between. Germline-derived CDR1 and CDR2 are MNHEY and SMNVEV (reference sequence). The length of the CDR3 is 16 residues.

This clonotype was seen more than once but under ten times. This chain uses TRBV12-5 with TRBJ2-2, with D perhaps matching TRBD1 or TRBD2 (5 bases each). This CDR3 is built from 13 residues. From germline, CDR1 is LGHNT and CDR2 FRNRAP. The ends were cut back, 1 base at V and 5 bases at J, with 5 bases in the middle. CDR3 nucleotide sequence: TGTGCTAGTGGTTTGGGGGGGACCGGGGAGCTGTTTTTT. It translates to CASGLGGTGELFF.

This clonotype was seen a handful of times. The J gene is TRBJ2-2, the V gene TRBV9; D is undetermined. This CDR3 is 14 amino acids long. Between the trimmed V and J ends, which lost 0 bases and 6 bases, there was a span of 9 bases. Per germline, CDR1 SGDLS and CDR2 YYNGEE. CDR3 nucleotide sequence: TGTGCCAGCAGCGTAGCTCAAAGGCCCGGGGAGCTGTTTTTT. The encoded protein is CASSVAQRPGELFF.

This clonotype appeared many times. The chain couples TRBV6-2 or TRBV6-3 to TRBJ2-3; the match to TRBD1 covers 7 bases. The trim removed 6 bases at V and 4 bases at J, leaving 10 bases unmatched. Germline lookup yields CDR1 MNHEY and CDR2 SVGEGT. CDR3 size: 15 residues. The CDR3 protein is CASRGQTGAPDTQYF. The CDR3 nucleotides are TGTGCCAGCAGAGGACAAACAGGGGCCCCAGATACGCAGTATTTT.

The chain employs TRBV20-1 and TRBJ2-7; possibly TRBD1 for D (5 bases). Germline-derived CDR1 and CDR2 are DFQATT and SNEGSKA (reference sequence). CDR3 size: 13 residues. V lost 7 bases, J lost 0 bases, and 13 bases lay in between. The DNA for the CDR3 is TGCAGTGTCCTAGTTAGGGGCTCCTACGAGCAGTACTTC. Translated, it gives CSVLVRGSYEQYF.

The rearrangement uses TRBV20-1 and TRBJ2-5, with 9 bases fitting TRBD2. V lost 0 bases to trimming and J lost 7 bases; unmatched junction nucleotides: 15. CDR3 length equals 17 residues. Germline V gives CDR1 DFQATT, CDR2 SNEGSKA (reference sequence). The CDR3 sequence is CSARDRVQAGGGGTQYF. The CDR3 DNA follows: TGCAGTGCTAGAGATCGGGTTCAAGCGGGAGGAGGAGGGACCCAGTACTTC.

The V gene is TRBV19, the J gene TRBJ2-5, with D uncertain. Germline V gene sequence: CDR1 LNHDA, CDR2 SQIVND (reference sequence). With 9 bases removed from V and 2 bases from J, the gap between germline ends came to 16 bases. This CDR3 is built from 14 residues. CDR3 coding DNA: TGTGCCAGCCGCGACCCAGACACGCAAGAGACCCAGTACTTC. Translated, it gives CASRDPDTQETQYF.

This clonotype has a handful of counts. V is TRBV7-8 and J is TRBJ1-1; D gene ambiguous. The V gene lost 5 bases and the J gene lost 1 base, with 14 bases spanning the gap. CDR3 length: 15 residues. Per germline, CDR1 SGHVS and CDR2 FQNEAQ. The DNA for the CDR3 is TGTGCCAGCAGCAATATAGGAACAACGAACACTGAAGCTTTCTTT. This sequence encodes CASSNIGTTNTEAFF.

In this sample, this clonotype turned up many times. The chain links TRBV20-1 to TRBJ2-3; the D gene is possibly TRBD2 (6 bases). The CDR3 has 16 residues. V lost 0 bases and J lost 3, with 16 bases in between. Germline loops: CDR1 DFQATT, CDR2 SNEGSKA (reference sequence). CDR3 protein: CSARDSFRERTDTQYF. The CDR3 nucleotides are TGCAGTGCTAGAGATTCGTTCCGGGAGAGGACAGATACGCAGTATTTT.

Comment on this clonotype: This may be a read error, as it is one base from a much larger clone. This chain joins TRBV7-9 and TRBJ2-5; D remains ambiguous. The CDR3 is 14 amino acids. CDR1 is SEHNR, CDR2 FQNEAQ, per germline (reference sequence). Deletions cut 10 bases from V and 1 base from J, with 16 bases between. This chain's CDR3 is CATPSNLCQETQYF. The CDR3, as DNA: TGTGCCACGCCGAGTAACTTGTGCCAAGAGACCCAGTACTTC.

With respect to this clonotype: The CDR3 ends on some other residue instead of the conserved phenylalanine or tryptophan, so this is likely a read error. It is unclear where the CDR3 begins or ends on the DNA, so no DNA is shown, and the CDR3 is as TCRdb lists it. The CDR3: CASTNQPRTSPPM. The chain carries TRBV6-6 and TRBJ2-1; the table calls TRBD2, which could not be checked here. The CDR3 comprises 13 residues, both ends counted. Germline V gene lookup returns CDR1 MNHNY and CDR2 SVGAGI (reference sequence).

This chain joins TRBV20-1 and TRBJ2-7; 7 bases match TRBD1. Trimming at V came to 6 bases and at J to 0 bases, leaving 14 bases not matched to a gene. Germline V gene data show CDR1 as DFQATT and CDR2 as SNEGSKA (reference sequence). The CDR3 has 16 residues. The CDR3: CSARDRAFLISYEQYF. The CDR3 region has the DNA TGCAGTGCAAGGGACAGAGCCTTTTTAATCTCCTACGAGCAGTACTTC.

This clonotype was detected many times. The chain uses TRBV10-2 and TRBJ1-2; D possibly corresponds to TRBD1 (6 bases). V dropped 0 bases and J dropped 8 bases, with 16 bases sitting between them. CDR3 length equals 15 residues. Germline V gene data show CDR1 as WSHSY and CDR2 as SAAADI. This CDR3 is CASSESGRGAGGYTF. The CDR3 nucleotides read TGCGCCAGCAGTGAGTCGGGGAGGGGGGCCGGAGGCTACACCTTC.

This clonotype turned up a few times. CDR3 in amino acids: CSVYTGGLNYGYTF. The CDR3 DNA reads TGCAGCGTTTATACAGGGGGCTTGAACTATGGCTACACCTTC. The chain recombines TRBV29-1 with TRBJ1-2, with 9 bases that match TRBD1. From germline, CDR1 is SQVTM and CDR2 ANQGSEA. There are 14 residues in the CDR3. The junction had 6 bases not matched to a gene; V was cut back by 5 bases and J by 2 bases.

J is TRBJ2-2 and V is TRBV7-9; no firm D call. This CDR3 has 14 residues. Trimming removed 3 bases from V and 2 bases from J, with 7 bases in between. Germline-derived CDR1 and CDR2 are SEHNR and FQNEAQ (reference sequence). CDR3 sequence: CASSLLVNTGELFF. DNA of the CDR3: TGTGCCAGCAGCTTGTTAGTAAACACCGGGGAGCTGTTTTTT.

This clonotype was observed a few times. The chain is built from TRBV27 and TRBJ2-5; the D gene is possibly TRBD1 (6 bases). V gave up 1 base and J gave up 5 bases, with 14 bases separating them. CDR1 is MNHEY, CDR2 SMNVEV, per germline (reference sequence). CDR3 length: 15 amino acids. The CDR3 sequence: CASSLFPPQGETQYF. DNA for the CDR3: TGTGCCAGCAGTTTATTTCCCCCCCAGGGGGAGACCCAGTACTTC.

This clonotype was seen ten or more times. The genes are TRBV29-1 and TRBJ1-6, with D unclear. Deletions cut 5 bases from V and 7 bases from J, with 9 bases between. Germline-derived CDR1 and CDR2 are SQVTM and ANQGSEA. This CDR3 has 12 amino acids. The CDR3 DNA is TGCAGCGTTAAACTGGGGAATTCACCCCTCCACTTT. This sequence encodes CSVKLGNSPLHF.